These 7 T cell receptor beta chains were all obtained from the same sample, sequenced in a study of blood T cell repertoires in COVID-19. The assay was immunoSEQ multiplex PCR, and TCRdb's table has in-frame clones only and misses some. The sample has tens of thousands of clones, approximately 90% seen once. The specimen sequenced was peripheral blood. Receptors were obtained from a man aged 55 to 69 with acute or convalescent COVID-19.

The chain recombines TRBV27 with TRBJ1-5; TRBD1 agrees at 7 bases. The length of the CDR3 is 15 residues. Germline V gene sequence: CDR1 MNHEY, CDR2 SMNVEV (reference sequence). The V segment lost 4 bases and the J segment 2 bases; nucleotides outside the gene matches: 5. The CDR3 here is CASSSLGQGNQPQHF. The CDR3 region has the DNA TGTGCCAGCAGTTCACTCGGACAGGGCAATCAGCCCCAGCATTTT.

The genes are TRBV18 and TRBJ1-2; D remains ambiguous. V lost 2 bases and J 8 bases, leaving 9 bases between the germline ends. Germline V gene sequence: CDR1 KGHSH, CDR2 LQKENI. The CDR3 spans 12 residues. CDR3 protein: CASSPGERGYTF. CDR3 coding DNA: TGTGCCAGCTCACCAGGTGAGAGAGGCTACACCTTC.

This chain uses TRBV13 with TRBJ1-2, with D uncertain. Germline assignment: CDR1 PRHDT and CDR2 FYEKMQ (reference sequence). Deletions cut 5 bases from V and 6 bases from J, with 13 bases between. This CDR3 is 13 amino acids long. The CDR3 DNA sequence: TGTGCCAGCAGCCCCGGGGTATCTAATGGCTACACCTTC. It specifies CASSPGVSNGYTF.

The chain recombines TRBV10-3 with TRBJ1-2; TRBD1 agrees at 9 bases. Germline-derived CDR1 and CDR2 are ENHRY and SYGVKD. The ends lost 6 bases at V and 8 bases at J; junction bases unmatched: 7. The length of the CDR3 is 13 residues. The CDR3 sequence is CAISPGQGLGYTF. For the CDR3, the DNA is TGTGCCATCAGCCCGGGACAGGGACTCGGCTACACCTTC.

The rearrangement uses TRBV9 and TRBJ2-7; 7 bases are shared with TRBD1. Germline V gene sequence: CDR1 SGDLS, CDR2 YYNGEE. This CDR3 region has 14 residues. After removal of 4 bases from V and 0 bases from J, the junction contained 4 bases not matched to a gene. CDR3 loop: CASSPRDSSYEQYF. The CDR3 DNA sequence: TGTGCCAGCAGCCCCCGGGACAGCTCCTACGAGCAGTACTTC.

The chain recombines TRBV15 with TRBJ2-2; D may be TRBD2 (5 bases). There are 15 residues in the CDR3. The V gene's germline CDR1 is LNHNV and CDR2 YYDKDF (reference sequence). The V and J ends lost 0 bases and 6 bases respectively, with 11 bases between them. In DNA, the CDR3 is TGTGCCACCAGCAGAGATCGGGGTCAGGCCGGGGAGCTGTTTTTT. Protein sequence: CATSRDRGQAGELFF.

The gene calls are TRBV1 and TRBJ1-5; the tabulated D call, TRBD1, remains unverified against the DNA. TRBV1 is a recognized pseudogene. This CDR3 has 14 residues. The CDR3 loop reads CTSSQYRGNQPQHF. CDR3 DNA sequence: TGCACCAGCAGCCAGTACAGGGGGAATCAGCCCCAGCATTTT.